This T cell receptor (beta chain) was recorded in a study of T cells in Graves' hyperthyroidism and ophthalmopathy (dated by TCRdb to the late 2010s). About the investigation overall: Peripheral blood was collected at initial diagnosis, before any treatment. TCR V-J signatures able to tell the groups apart were searched for in a discovery cohort of approximately 95 patients, of whom 43 had Graves' ophthalmopathy and about 55 had stable Graves' hyperthyroidism. Prospective prediction of ophthalmopathy was tested in an independent validation cohort of some 19 hyperthyroidism patients and around 16 patients who later progressed to ophthalmopathy. The approximately 97 discovery patients were randomly divided into training and test sets at a 7:3 ratio. In addition, the study compared T-cell repertoires in thyroid tissue and in blood from several Graves' hyperthyroidism patients. Once sampling was done, hyperthyroidism patients were given methimazole at a starting dose of 30 mg daily, whereas ophthalmopathy patients were given high-dose intravenous methylprednisolone. The paper describes TCR Vbeta CDR3 sequencing of 135 peripheral blood samples, made up of 43 ophthalmopathy patients, approximately 73 hyperthyroidism patients and roughly 17 progressor patients. The paper as a whole reports these results and caveats: In validation, progression to ophthalmopathy was predicted by the model with 70% to 71% sensitivity and roughly 76% specificity, a median of about 6.8 months before onset. Sample size was not statistically predetermined, and investigators were not blinded to group allocation. Most expanded thyroid clonotypes (frequency above 0.001) were also detected in blood, a finding suggesting that blood repertoires may reflect thyroid immune responses. A model built on a 13 V-J signature distinguished ophthalmopathy from stable hyperthyroidism, reaching approximately 89% sensitivity and 81% to 83% specificity in cross-validation and 80%/75% in testing.

The TCR beta CDR3 regions were amplified from the RNA transcripts. The first round of RT-PCR for the TCR CDR3 was performed with the HTBI primer set and the Qiagen OneStep RT-PCR kit. A second multiplex PCR round built the libraries, followed by size selection and purification. Sequencing of the libraries was done on an Illumina HiSeq2000 using paired-end 100 bp reads. Turning to the authors' computational methods: Raw data were processed with SOAPnuke, discarding reads with adapters, uncalled bases, mean Phred below 15, or no exact constant-primer or identifier match. High-quality paired reads were merged with COPE v1.2.5, and unique nucleotide sequences were defined as clonotypes. MiTCR v1.1 was used to align clonotypes to the IMGT TRBV, TRBD and TRBJ reference segments. The analysis included only V-J combinations with a frequency above 0.0001, which together covered roughly 99% of the repertoires. A TCS score was defined as the ratio between F50 (clonal expansion) and ExV (chaos), using BLOSUM62-based TCRdist between CDR3 peptides within each V-J. Welch's t-statistics and random forest reduced 500 to 550 V-J features to roughly 13, which were used in a naive Bayes classifier (R e1071). TCRdb reanalyzed the raw reads on its own, using fastp at Q25 for trimming and MiXCR for clone calling, and kept in-frame beta chains. For every CDR3 protein sequence, its rows merge into one entry that carries the most common genes and DNA. These V and J calls rely on TCRdb rather than the paper's analysis. This sample lists about 740,000 distinct CDR3 sequences; about 14% were detected once. In total, the top ten clones hold about 9.4% of the sample.

From cysteine to phenylalanine, the CDR3 is 17 amino acids long. Of the read, only the CDR3 DNA is kept; its 51 bases are in frame from base 1. The trim is 4 bases for V and 2 bases for J, with a gap of 18 bases between the germline ends. About this clonotype: It lacks a known antigen. No base quality values were provided; no much bigger clone lies one nucleotide off.

Stable Graves' hyperthyroidism was defined as the absence of progression to ophthalmopathy over 18 months of follow-up. The hyperthyroidism patients were between 18 and 65 years old and newly diagnosed, with a disease duration of less than 2 months. Any patient with an uncontrolled infection, another autoimmune disease, pregnancy or lactation was excluded. Diagnoses relied on clinical symptoms, serum thyroxine and TRAb, thyroid ultrasound and orbital computed tomography. PBMCs were separated from 7.5 to 10 ml of fresh peripheral blood using Ficoll-Paque density gradient centrifugation. Total RNA was extracted using Trizol reagent, and RNA quality was assessed on an Agilent 2100 Bioanalyzer.

This sequence uses TRBV12-3 or TRBV12-4 and TRBJ2-1; TRBD2 is perhaps the D gene, given 5 matching bases. The sample comprised blood. This TCR derives from a woman aged 18-29 years with Graves' hyperthyroidism. The nucleotide sequence reads as follows: TGTGCCAGCAGTTCCCGCCTACTAGGAGCCCCCTACAATGAGCAGTTCTTC. Protein translation: CASSSRLLGAPYNEQFF.